The next 21 T cell receptor beta chains were all read from a single sample in a study of blood T cell repertoires in COVID-19. Assay used: immunoSEQ multiplex PCR; TCRdb lists only in-frame clones, some missing. The table records approximately 200,000 clones, about nine tenths of them present only once. The material sequenced was peripheral blood. These receptors all stem from a man in his 70s with active or convalescent COVID-19.

CDR3 bases: TGTGCCAGCAGCCCTGGACAGACCTACGAGCAGTACTTC. Translation gives CASSPGQTYEQYF. The chain uses TRBV7-8 and TRBJ2-7; a weak D match, TRBD1 (6 bases). V gave up 5 bases and J gave up 2 bases, with 10 bases separating them. The CDR3 has 13 residues. CDR1 and CDR2 (germline): SGHVS, FQNEAQ.

The J gene is TRBJ2-6, the V gene TRBV6-2 or TRBV6-3; tentatively, D is TRBD2 (7 bases). Germline CDR1 and CDR2: MNHEY and SVGEGT. The CDR3 runs 16 residues. Trimming removed 4 bases from V and 1 base from J, with 11 bases in between. CDR3 in DNA: TGTGCCAGCAGTTTCGCGGGGGCGTCTGGGGCCAACGTCCTGACTTTC. This gives the protein CASSFAGASGANVLTF.

The chain carries TRBV28 and TRBJ1-2, with 9 positions matching TRBD1. CDR1 and CDR2 from the germline V gene are MDHEN and SYDVKM. Trimming took 2 bases from V and 5 from J; bases not matched to a gene: 9. The CDR3 extends over 16 amino acids. DNA of the CDR3: TGTGCCAGCAGTTTACAACCGGGACAGGGAGGATATGGCTACACCTTC. Its protein is CASSLQPGQGGYGYTF.

The chain is built from TRBV5-4 and TRBJ1-3; TRBD1 might be the D (5 bases). This CDR3 has 16 residues. Trimming left V 4 bases short and J 1 base short, with 15 bases between. Germline V gene sequence: CDR1 SGHNT, CDR2 YYREEE (reference sequence). Here the CDR3 reads CASSLTQGISGNTIYF. CDR3 sequence (DNA): TGTGCCAGCAGCCTGACCCAGGGAATATCTGGAAACACCATATATTTT. The variable domain in full, with the rest retrieved from reference TRBV5-4 and TRBJ1-3, is ETGVTQSPTHLIKTRGQQVTLRCSSQSGHNTVSWYQQALGQGPQFIFQYYREEENGRGNFPPRFSGLQFPNYSSELNVNALELDDSALYLCASSLTQGISGNTIYFGEGSWLTVV.

The chain links TRBV25-1 to TRBJ1-6; tentative D call: TRBD1 (5 bases). The CDR3 loop spans 16 amino acids. Germline V CDR1 and CDR2: MGHDK, SYGVNS. Deletions cut 1 base from V and 8 bases from J, with 15 bases between. The CDR3 sequence: CASSELRRGRDSPLHF. CDR3 sequence (DNA): TGTGCCAGCAGTGAATTGAGGAGGGGACGGGATTCACCCCTCCACTTT.

The count of this clone is one. The chain recombines TRBV7-2 with TRBJ2-1, with D possibly being TRBD2 (7 bases). The germline V gene encodes CDR1 SGHTA and CDR2 FQGNSA. Trimming left V 2 bases short and J 6 bases short, with 17 bases between. The CDR3 is 16 residues long. The CDR3 is CASSLLRGGPVNEQFF. CDR3 sequence (DNA): TGTGCCAGCAGCTTACTTAGGGGGGGGCCGGTCAATGAGCAGTTCTTC.

The chain is built from TRBV29-1 and TRBJ1-2, with D possibly being TRBD1 (5 bases). CDR1 and CDR2 from the germline V gene are SQVTM and ANQGSEA. The V and J ends lost 8 bases and 5 bases respectively, with 15 bases between them. The CDR3 has 12 amino acids. CDR3: CSSGETDYGYTF. CDR3 bases: TGCAGCTCGGGGGAGACAGATTATGGCTACACCTTC.

The rearrangement joins TRBV19 to TRBJ2-3; 7 bases are shared with TRBD1. CDR1 and CDR2 from the germline V gene are LNHDA and SQIVND (reference sequence). Trimming cost V 5 bases and J 3 bases; bases outside gene matches: 5. There are 14 residues in the CDR3. The CDR3 loop reads CASSATTGTDTQYF. CDR3 nucleotides: TGTGCCAGTAGTGCCACGACAGGGACAGATACGCAGTATTTT.

This clone has ten or more counts. This sequence joins TRBV9 and TRBJ2-2; maybe TRBD2 (5 bases). With 4 bases removed from V and 7 bases from J, the gap between germline ends came to 14 bases. Per germline, CDR1 SGDLS and CDR2 YYNGEE. The CDR3 sequence is 14 residues long. For the CDR3, the DNA is TGTGCCAGCAGCATGCTAGCAGCTGACGGGGAGCTGTTTTTT. The encoded protein is CASSMLAADGELFF.

The J gene is TRBJ2-6, the V gene TRBV4-3, with unresolved D. Germline lookup yields CDR1 LGHNA and CDR2 YSLEER. V dropped 0 bases and J dropped 0 bases, with 15 bases sitting between them. This CDR3 is built from 19 residues. CDR3 in amino acids: CASSQDLMMSISGANVLTF. The CDR3 DNA follows: TGCGCCAGCAGCCAAGATCTTATGATGAGCATCTCTGGGGCCAACGTCCTGACTTTC.

This chain joins TRBV7-2 and TRBJ2-7, with D tentatively TRBD2 (5 bases). Germline V gene sequence: CDR1 SGHTA, CDR2 FQGNSA. The CDR3 loop spans 17 amino acids. The germline V and J ends were trimmed by 5 bases and 0 bases, with 20 bases remaining between them. The CDR3 DNA reads as TGTGCCAGCAGCCGCTACTCACGGGCTGGAGGCTCCTACGAGCAGTACTTC. Encoded protein: CASSRYSRAGGSYEQYF.

The chain recombines TRBV19 with TRBJ1-5; D unclear. From germline, CDR1 is LNHDA and CDR2 SQIVND (reference sequence). This CDR3 has 13 residues. V was pared by 7 bases and J by 7 bases, with 14 bases between. The CDR3 DNA follows: TGTGCCAGTATGGACGGACCGGGGCAGCCCCAGCATTTT. It specifies CASMDGPGQPQHF.

The J gene is TRBJ2-2, the V gene TRBV19; tentative D call: TRBD2 (6 bases). V was trimmed by 3 bases and J by 5 bases, leaving 16 bases between them. The germline CDR1 and CDR2 sequences are LNHDA and SQIVND (reference sequence). The CDR3 runs to 16 residues. CDR3 sequence: CASSIGGRLRTGELFF. The CDR3 bases are TGTGCCAGTAGTATTGGAGGGAGACTCCGGACCGGGGAGCTGTTTTTT. The complete variable domain, with remaining parts taken from reference TRBV19 and TRBJ2-2, reads DGGITQSPKYLFRKEGQNVTLSCEQNLNHDAMYWYRQDPGQGLRLIYYSQIVNDFQKGDIAEGYSVSREKKESFPLTVTSAQKNPTAFYLCASSIGGRLRTGELFFGEGSRLTVL.

CDR3: CASSQARGNEQFF. The CDR3 DNA reads as TGTGCCAGCAGCCAAGCTAGAGGCAATGAGCAGTTCTTC. V and J are TRBV14 and TRBJ2-1; D is undetermined. Germline V gene data show CDR1 as SGHDN and CDR2 as FVKESK. CDR3 length: 13 residues. The ends were cut back, 1 base at V and 6 bases at J, with 7 bases in the middle.

The V and J genes are TRBV11-2 and TRBJ2-3; 12 bases map to TRBD2. The V and J ends lost 5 bases and 3 bases, in that order; junction bases with no gene match: 6. Germline values: CDR1 SGHAT, CDR2 FQNNGV. This CDR3 has 16 amino acids. CDR3 nucleotide sequence: TGTGCCAGCAGCCGCAGACTAGCGGGAGAGACAGATACGCAGTATTTT. This sequence encodes CASSRRLAGETDTQYF.

The J gene is TRBJ1-2, the V gene TRBV9; D call uncertain. Deletions cut 4 bases from V and 8 bases from J, with 9 bases between. The CDR3 extends over 11 amino acids. In germline, CDR1 is SGDLS, CDR2 YYNGEE. Written as DNA, the CDR3 is TGTGCCAGCAGCTACACCGGGGGCTACACCTTC. Protein: CASSYTGGYTF.

The chain recombines TRBV7-8 with TRBJ2-3; 11 bases align to TRBD1. Germline CDR1 SGHVS, CDR2 FQNEAQ. The V and J ends lost 5 bases and 6 bases, in that order; junction bases with no gene match: 7. The CDR3 covers 15 residues. CDR3: CASSQRDRGVDTQYF. The CDR3, as DNA: TGTGCCAGCAGCCAGCGGGACAGGGGGGTCGATACGCAGTATTTT.

The V and J genes are TRBV11-2 and TRBJ1-3; unclear D gene. V lost 0 bases, J lost 9 bases, and 9 bases lay in between. CDR1 and CDR2 from the germline V gene are SGHAT and FQNNGV. The CDR3 runs to 13 residues. The CDR3 spells CASSLERELTIYF. The CDR3 DNA reads TGTGCCAGCAGCTTAGAGCGGGAACTCACCATATATTTT.

The J gene is TRBJ1-4, the V gene TRBV5-1, with D hard to call. Trimming removed 2 bases from V and 7 bases from J, with 18 bases in between. Germline V gene lookup returns CDR1 SGHRS and CDR2 YFSETQ. The CDR3 is made up of 16 amino acids. CDR3 protein: CASSLGRGPAPEKLFF. The CDR3, as DNA: TGCGCCAGCAGCTTAGGAAGAGGCCCGGCCCCTGAAAAACTGTTTTTT.

The genes are TRBV11-2 and TRBJ2-3; 7 bases are a match to TRBD2. V was pared by 3 bases and J by 4 bases, with 1 base of the junction left unmatched. Germline CDR1 is SGHAT and CDR2 is FQNNGV. This CDR3 has 13 amino acids. CDR3 amino acids: CASSFRGADTQYF. The CDR3 DNA reads TGTGCCAGCAGCTTTCGGGGGGCAGATACGCAGTATTTT.

The chain has TRBV6-2 or TRBV6-3 and TRBJ2-5; TRBD2 might be the D (6 bases). The CDR3 runs 15 residues. Trimming took off 2 bases at V and 4 bases at J, with 14 bases between the two ends. Germline CDR1 MNHEY, CDR2 SVGEGT. The CDR3 DNA sequence: TGTGCCAGCAGTTACGGGCGGGGCACGGGAGAGACCCAGTACTTC. It translates to CASSYGRGTGETQYF.